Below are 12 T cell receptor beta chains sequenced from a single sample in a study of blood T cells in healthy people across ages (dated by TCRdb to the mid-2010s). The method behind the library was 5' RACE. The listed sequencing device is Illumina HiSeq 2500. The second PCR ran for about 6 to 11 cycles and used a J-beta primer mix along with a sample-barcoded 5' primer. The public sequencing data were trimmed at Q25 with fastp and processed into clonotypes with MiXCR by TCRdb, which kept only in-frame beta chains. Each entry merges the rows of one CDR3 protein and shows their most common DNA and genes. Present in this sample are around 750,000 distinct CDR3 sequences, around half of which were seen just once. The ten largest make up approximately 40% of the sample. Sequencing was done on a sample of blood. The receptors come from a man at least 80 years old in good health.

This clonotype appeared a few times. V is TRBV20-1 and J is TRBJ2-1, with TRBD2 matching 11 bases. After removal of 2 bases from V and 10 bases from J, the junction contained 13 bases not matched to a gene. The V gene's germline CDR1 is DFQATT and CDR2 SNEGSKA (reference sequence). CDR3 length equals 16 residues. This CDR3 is CSARSDRLAGSREQFF. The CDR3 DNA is TGCAGTGCTAGATCGGACCGACTAGCGGGAAGTAGGGAGCAGTTCTTC.

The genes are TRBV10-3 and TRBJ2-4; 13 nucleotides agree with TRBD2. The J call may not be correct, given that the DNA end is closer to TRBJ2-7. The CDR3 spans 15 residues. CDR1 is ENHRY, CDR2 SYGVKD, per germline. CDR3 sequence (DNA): TGTGCCGCCAGGACTAGCGGGAGCGGTTGGGGCGAGCAGTACTTC. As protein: CAARTSGSGWGEQYF.

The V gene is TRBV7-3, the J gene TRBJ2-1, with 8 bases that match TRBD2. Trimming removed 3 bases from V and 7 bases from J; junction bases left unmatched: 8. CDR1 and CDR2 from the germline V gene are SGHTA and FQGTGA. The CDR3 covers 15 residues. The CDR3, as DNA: TGTGCCAGCAGCTTTACGGGAGGGGTGGGGAATGAGCAGTTCTTC. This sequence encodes CASSFTGGVGNEQFF.

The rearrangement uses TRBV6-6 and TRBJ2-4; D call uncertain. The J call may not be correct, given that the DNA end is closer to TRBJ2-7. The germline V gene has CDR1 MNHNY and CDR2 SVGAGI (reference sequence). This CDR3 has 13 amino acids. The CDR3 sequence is CASSYSIRVEQYF. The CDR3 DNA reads TGTGCCAGCAGTTACTCGATCCGGGTCGAGCAGTACTTC.

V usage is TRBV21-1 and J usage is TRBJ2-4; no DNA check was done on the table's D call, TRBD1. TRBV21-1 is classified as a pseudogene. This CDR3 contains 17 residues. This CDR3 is CASGTATIGTGESGQYF. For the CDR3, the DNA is TGTGCCAGCGGAACGGCAACTATCGGGACAGGGGAGAGCGGGCAGTACTTC.

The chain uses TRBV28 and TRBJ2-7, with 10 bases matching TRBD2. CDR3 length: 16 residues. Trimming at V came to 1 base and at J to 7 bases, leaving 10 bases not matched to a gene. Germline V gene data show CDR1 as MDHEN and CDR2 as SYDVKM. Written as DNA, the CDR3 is TGTGCCAGCAGTTTATTGTCTAGCGGGAGTTTAGGGGAGCAGTACTTC. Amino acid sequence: CASSLLSSGSLGEQYF.

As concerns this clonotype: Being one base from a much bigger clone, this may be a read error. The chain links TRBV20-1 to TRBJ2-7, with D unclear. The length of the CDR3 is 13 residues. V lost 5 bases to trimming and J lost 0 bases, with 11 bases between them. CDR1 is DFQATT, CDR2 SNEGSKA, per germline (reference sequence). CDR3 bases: TGCAGTGCTTACAGTGATAGCTCCTACGAGCAGTACTTC. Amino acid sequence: CSAYSDSSYEQYF.

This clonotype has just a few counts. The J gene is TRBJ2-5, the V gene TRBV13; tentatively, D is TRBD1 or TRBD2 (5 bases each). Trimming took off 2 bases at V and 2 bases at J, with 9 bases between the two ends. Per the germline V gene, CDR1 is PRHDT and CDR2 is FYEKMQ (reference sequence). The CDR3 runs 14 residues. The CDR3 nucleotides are TGTGCCAGCAGCTTATGGGGGAAGCAAGAGACCCAGTACTTC. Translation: CASSLWGKQETQYF. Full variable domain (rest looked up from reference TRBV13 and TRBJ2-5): AAGVIQSPRHLIKEKRETATLKCYPIPRHDTVYWYQQGPGQDPQFLISFYEKMQSDKGSIPDRFSAQQFSDYHSELNMSSLELGDSALYFCASSLWGKQETQYFGPGTRLLVL.

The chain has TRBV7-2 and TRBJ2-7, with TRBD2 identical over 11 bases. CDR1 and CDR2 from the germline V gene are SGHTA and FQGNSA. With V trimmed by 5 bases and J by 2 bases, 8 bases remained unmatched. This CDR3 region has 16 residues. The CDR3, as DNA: TGTGCCAGCAGCCGAGGTCCGACTAGCGGGGCCTACGAGCAGTACTTC. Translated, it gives CASSRGPTSGAYEQYF.

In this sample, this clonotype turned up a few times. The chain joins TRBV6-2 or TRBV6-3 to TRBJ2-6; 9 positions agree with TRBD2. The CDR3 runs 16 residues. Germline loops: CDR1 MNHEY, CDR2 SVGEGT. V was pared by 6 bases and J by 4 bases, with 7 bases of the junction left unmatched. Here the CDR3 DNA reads TGTGCCAGCAGGTCTAGCGGGACGGGGGGGGCCAACGTCCTGACTTTC. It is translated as CASRSSGTGGANVLTF.

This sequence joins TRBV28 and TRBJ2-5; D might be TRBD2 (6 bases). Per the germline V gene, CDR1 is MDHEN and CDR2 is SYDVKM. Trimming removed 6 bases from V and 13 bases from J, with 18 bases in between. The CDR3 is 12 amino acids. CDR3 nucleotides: TGTGCCAGCAGCCAAACTAGCTACGAGCGGTACTTC. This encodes CASSQTSYERYF. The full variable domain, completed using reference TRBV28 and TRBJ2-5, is DVKVTQSSRYLVKRTGEKVFLECVQDMDHENMFWYRQDPGLGLRLIYFSYDVKMKEKGDIPEGYSVSREKKERFSLILESASTNQTSMYLCASSQTSYERYFGPGTRLLVL.

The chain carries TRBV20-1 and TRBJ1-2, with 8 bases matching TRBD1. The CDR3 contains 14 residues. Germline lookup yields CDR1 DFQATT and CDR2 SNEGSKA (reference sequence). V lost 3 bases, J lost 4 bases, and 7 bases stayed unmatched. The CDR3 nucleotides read TGCAGTGCTAGCCAGACAGGGGAACGCTATGGCTACACCTTC. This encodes CSASQTGERYGYTF.